Each of the 23 T cell receptor beta chains below was sequenced from the same sample in a study of T cell changes during pregnancy in multiple sclerosis. TCRdb keeps only in-frame clones here, not all; method: immunoSEQ multiplex PCR. The sample carries nearly 110,000 clones, less than 95% recorded once. The input for sequencing was peripheral blood, taken before pregnancy. The receptors stem from a female donor with multiple sclerosis, enrolled in a pregnancy study.

The rearrangement uses TRBV4-3 and TRBJ2-7; no definite D call. Germline V gene lookup returns CDR1 LGHNA and CDR2 YSLEER. The CDR3 is made up of 14 amino acids. V lost 6 bases to trimming and J lost 0 bases, with 12 bases between them. This chain's CDR3 is CASSRGTSSYEQYF. In DNA form, the CDR3 reads TGCGCCAGCAGTCGCGGTACGAGCTCCTACGAGCAGTACTTC.

The V and J genes are TRBV5-1 and TRBJ2-7; perhaps TRBD1 as D (6 bases). The CDR3 has 14 amino acids. With 4 bases removed from V and 2 bases from J, the gap between germline ends came to 13 bases. CDR1 SGHRS and CDR2 YFSETQ come from the germline V gene. The CDR3 loop is CASSIGQMTYEQYF. The CDR3 DNA reads TGCGCCAGCAGCATCGGACAGATGACCTACGAGCAGTACTTC.

V gene TRBV7-2 combines with J gene TRBJ2-7; 7 bases map to TRBD2. The V gene end was trimmed by 2 bases and the J gene end by 7 bases; junction bases not matched to a gene: 11. There are 15 residues in the CDR3. The germline CDR1 and CDR2 sequences are SGHTA and FQGNSA. CDR3 sequence (DNA): TGTGCCAGCAGCTTATCCGGGACTAACCTTGGAGAGCAGTACTTC. The encoded protein is CASSLSGTNLGEQYF.

This sequence joins TRBV28 and TRBJ2-1; 11 bases match TRBD2. V trimming: 4 bases; J trimming: 5 bases; junction bases outside the gene matches: 10. This CDR3 spans 17 amino acids. CDR1 is MDHEN and CDR2 is SYDVKM in the germline V gene. The CDR3 sequence is CASSSDPTSGINNEQFF. For the CDR3, the DNA is TGTGCCAGCAGTTCCGATCCGACTAGCGGGATCAACAATGAGCAGTTCTTC.

The V and J genes are TRBV12-5 and TRBJ2-1, with 9 bases lining up with TRBD1. The CDR3 extends over 16 amino acids. Germline loops: CDR1 LGHNT, CDR2 FRNRAP. Trimming cost V 6 bases and J 2 bases; bases outside gene matches: 8. The CDR3 DNA is TGTGCTAGTGGCCAGCCGACAGGGGGGCCCTACAATGAGCAGTTCTTC. Translation: CASGQPTGGPYNEQFF.

V and J are TRBV7-3 and TRBJ2-1; D may be TRBD1 (5 bases). This CDR3 has 14 residues. Between the trimmed V and J ends, which lost 5 bases and 2 bases, there was a span of 10 bases. Germline CDR1 reads SGHTA; CDR2 reads FQGTGA. CDR3 sequence: CASSRQGPYNEQFF. In nucleotides, the CDR3 is TGTGCCAGCAGCAGGCAGGGCCCCTACAATGAGCAGTTCTTC.

The chain links TRBV10-3 to TRBJ2-3, with 11 bases identical to TRBD2. The CDR3 length is 13 residues. The V segment lost 11 bases and the J segment 4 bases; nucleotides outside the gene matches: 5. From germline, CDR1 is ENHRY and CDR2 SYGVKD. The CDR3 reads CAARTSGSDTQYF. For the CDR3, the DNA is TGTGCCGCCAGGACTAGCGGGTCAGATACGCAGTATTTT.

This chain uses TRBV2 with TRBJ2-1, with a possible D match to TRBD1 (6 bases). Germline CDR1 is SNHLY and CDR2 is FYNNEI. The CDR3 totals 15 residues. The V end was cut by 4 bases, the J end by 0 bases, with 10 bases between. CDR3: CASSGQDSSYNEQFF. The CDR3 DNA reads as TGTGCCAGCAGTGGACAGGATAGCTCCTACAATGAGCAGTTCTTC. The variable domain in full, with the rest retrieved from reference TRBV2 and TRBJ2-1, is EPEVTQTPSHQVTQMGQEVILRCVPISNHLYFYWYRQILGQKVEFLVSFYNNEISEKSEIFDDQFSVERPDGSNFTLKIRSTKLEDSAMYFCASSGQDSSYNEQFFGPGTRLTVL.

The chain employs TRBV15 and TRBJ2-7, with D tentatively TRBD1 (6 bases). The CDR3 covers 15 residues. The V end was cut by 4 bases, the J end by 0 bases, with 13 bases between. Germline-derived CDR1 and CDR2 are LNHNV and YYDKDF (reference sequence). In nucleotides, the CDR3 is TGTGCCACCAGCAAAGATCGGGACAACTCCTACGAGCAGTACTTC. Residues: CATSKDRDNSYEQYF.

The chain links TRBV7-9 to TRBJ1-5, with D tentatively TRBD1 (6 bases). The CDR3 contains 17 residues. The V and J ends lost 1 base and 2 bases respectively, with 15 bases between them. Germline CDR1 is SEHNR and CDR2 is FQNEAQ (reference sequence). The CDR3 DNA reads TGTGCCAGCAGCTTAGGGGCGGGGGGCAATGGCAATCAGCCCCAGCATTTT. Translation gives CASSLGAGGNGNQPQHF.

The genes are TRBV7-8 and TRBJ2-7; D uncertain. From germline, CDR1 is SGHVS and CDR2 FQNEAQ. The germline V and J ends were trimmed by 1 base and 3 bases, with 10 bases remaining between them. The length of the CDR3 is 14 residues. CDR3 DNA sequence: TGTGCCAGCAGCTTAGGCCACAGCAACTACGAGCAGTACTTC. This sequence encodes CASSLGHSNYEQYF.

The gene calls are TRBV4-3 and TRBJ2-5; the match to TRBD2 covers 15 bases. This CDR3 region has 16 residues. V shed 4 bases, J shed 2 bases, and the junction held 2 bases outside the gene matches. Germline CDR1 LGHNA, CDR2 YSLEER. In DNA form, the CDR3 reads TGCGCCAGCAGCCTTGGACTAGCGGGGGGGCAAGAGACCCAGTACTTC. This sequence encodes CASSLGLAGGQETQYF.

The chain links TRBV29-1 to TRBJ2-2; D may be TRBD1 (5 bases). The germline V and J ends were trimmed by 4 bases and 2 bases, with 11 bases remaining between them. Germline V gene sequence: CDR1 SQVTM, CDR2 ANQGSEA. There are 14 residues in the CDR3. The CDR3 loop reads CSVVQGRNTGELFF. CDR3 sequence (DNA): TGCAGCGTTGTTCAGGGAAGAAACACCGGGGAGCTGTTTTTT.

In the case of this clone: This same CDR3 is encoded by further DNA sequences in the sample. The rearrangement joins TRBV6-5 to TRBJ1-2; a possible D gene is TRBD1 (5 bases). The germline CDR1 and CDR2 sequences are MNHEY and SVGAGI. The CDR3 has 14 residues. V was shortened by 0 bases and J by 4 bases, with 9 bases between the two germline ends. The CDR3 sequence: CASSYSEGAYGYTF. In nucleotides, the CDR3 is TGTGCCAGCAGTTACTCGGAAGGGGCCTATGGCTACACCTTC.

The rearrangement joins TRBV18 to TRBJ2-3; 15 positions match TRBD2. In germline, CDR1 is KGHSH, CDR2 LQKENI. Unmatched junction bases numbered 1, after V lost 0 bases and J lost 0 bases. The CDR3 runs 18 residues. The CDR3 loop reads CASSPPGLAGGSTDTQYF. Here the CDR3 DNA reads TGTGCCAGCTCACCACCGGGACTAGCGGGGGGTAGCACAGATACGCAGTATTTT.

The chain is built from TRBV7-2 and TRBJ1-5, with D tentatively TRBD1 (5 bases). The CDR3 contains 15 residues. Germline CDR1 SGHTA, CDR2 FQGNSA. The germline V and J ends were trimmed by 3 bases and 2 bases, with 11 bases remaining between them. CDR3: CASSLLGDGNQPQHF. CDR3 bases: TGTGCCAGCAGCTTGTTAGGGGATGGCAATCAGCCCCAGCATTTT. The full variable domain, with the rest looked up from reference TRBV7-2 and TRBJ1-5, is GAGVSQSPSNKVTEKGKDVELRCDPISGHTALYWYRQSLGQGLEFLIYFQGNSAPDKSGLPSDRFSAERTGGSVSTLTIQRTQQEDSAVYLCASSLLGDGNQPQHFGDGTRLSIL.

The V and J genes are TRBV5-6 and TRBJ2-3, with D perhaps TRBD1 (5 bases). Deletions cut 1 base from V and 2 bases from J, with 8 bases between. This CDR3 contains 14 residues. Germline V CDR1 and CDR2: SGHDT, YYEEEE. The CDR3: CASSLTGSTDTQYF. In nucleotides, the CDR3 is TGTGCCAGCAGCTTGACAGGCTCCACAGATACGCAGTATTTT. Filled out from reference TRBV5-6 and TRBJ2-3, the complete variable domain reads DAGVTQSPTHLIKTRGQQVTLRCSPKSGHDTVSWYQQALGQGPQFIFQYYEEEERQRGNFPDRFSGHQFPNYSSELNVNALLLGDSALYLCASSLTGSTDTQYFGPGTRLTVL.

This chain joins TRBV7-8 and TRBJ2-7, with TRBD1 identical over 7 bases. J gave up 1 base and V 5 bases, and 8 bases lay outside the gene matches. Germline CDR1 reads SGHVS; CDR2 reads FQNEAQ. This CDR3 is built from 15 residues. This CDR3 is CASSMTGPGSYEQYF. CDR3 DNA: TGTGCCAGCAGCATGACAGGGCCGGGGTCCTACGAGCAGTACTTC. The full variable domain, with the rest looked up from reference TRBV7-8 and TRBJ2-7, is GAGVSQSPRYKVAKRGQDVALRCDPISGHVSLFWYQQALGQGPEFLTYFQNEAQLDKSGLPSDRFFAERPEGSVSTLKIQRTQQEDSAVYLCASSMTGPGSYEQYFGPGTRLTVT.

The V call is TRBV6-5, the J call TRBJ2-7; perhaps TRBD1 as D (6 bases). CDR1 MNHEY and CDR2 SVGAGI come from the germline V gene. CDR3 size: 14 residues. The V end was cut by 4 bases, the J end by 0 bases, with 10 bases between. CDR3 DNA: TGTGCCAGCAGTTCAACAGGGAGCTCCTACGAGCAGTACTTC. Amino acid sequence: CASSSTGSSYEQYF.

This clone showed up just a few times. V and J are TRBV13 and TRBJ1-1; no definite D call. Trimming stripped 6 bases from V and 1 base from J, with 12 bases between. The CDR3 is 14 residues long. Germline V gene data show CDR1 as PRHDT and CDR2 as FYEKMQ (reference sequence). The chain's CDR3 is CASSTRGPNTEAFF. The CDR3 coding sequence is TGTGCCAGCAGTACTCGGGGTCCGAACACTGAAGCTTTCTTT.

This sequence joins TRBV18 and TRBJ1-1, with 11 bases matching TRBD1. This CDR3 has 13 residues. The trim removed 5 bases at V and 8 bases at J, leaving 4 bases unmatched. Germline V gene lookup returns CDR1 KGHSH and CDR2 LQKENI. The CDR3 region has the DNA TGTGCCAGCTCAAGGGGACAGGGGGGAGAAGCTTTCTTT. Translating gives CASSRGQGGEAFF.

This chain joins TRBV14 and TRBJ1-5, with D perhaps TRBD1 (6 bases). Germline V gene data show CDR1 as SGHDN and CDR2 as FVKESK. Trimming shortened V by 1 base and J by 0 bases, and 16 bases separated the two germline ends. This CDR3 spans 18 amino acids. The DNA of the CDR3 is TGTGCCAGCAGCCAAGGGGGTCCGGGACAAGCTAGCAATCAGCCCCAGCATTTT. Its translation is CASSQGGPGQASNQPQHF.

The V and J genes are TRBV6-5 and TRBJ1-1, with 7 bases aligning to TRBD1. CDR1 is MNHEY and CDR2 is SVGAGI in the germline V gene. The CDR3 totals 14 residues. V was clipped by 6 bases and J by 1 base; unmatched bases: 5. The CDR3 sequence: CASSMDRRNTEAFF. CDR3 coding DNA: TGTGCCAGCAGCATGGACAGGAGGAACACTGAAGCTTTCTTT.